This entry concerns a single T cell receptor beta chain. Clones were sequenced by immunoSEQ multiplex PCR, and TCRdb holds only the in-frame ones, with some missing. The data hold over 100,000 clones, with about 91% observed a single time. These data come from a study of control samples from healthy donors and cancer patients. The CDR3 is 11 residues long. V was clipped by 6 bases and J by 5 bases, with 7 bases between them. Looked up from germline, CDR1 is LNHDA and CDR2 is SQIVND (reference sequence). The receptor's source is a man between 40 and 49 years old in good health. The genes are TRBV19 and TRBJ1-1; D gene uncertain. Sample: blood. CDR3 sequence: CASRWGTEAFF. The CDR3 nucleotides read TGTGCCAGTAGGTGGGGTACTGAAGCTTTCTTT.